What follows are 23 T cell receptor beta chains derived from one specimen sequenced in a study. MiXCR, run by TCRdb on the 5' RACE reads, gives a single entry per CDR3 protein. Here the sample spans about 10,000 distinct CDR3 sequences, approximately 46% being singletons. The sorted Tregs were CD4+CD25+CD127-/low cells. Sequences were obtained from Tregs sorted from a lymph node. All receptors come from a female donor with breast cancer.

This chain connects TRBV11-2 to TRBJ2-5, with D possibly being TRBD1 (6 bases). Trimming shortened V by 6 bases and J by 1 base, and 15 bases separated the two germline ends. The V gene's germline CDR1 is SGHAT and CDR2 FQNNGV. The CDR3 loop spans 15 amino acids. CDR3 sequence: CASRNHRVPQETQYF. The CDR3 DNA follows: TGTGCCAGCAGAAACCACAGGGTTCCCCAAGAGACCCAGTACTTC. The variable domain in full, completed from reference TRBV11-2 and TRBJ2-5, reads EAGVAQSPRYKIIEKRQSVAFWCNPISGHATLYWYQQILGQGPKLLIQFQNNGVVDDSQLPKDRFSAERLKGVDSTLKIQPAKLEDSAVYLCASRNHRVPQETQYFGPGTRLLVL.

This clonotype has only a few counts. Compared with germline, one end of the junction differs, possibly owing to a read error. The chain links TRBV20-1 to TRBJ2-1; 7 nucleotides align to TRBD1. Germline values: CDR1 DFQATT, CDR2 SNEGSKA (reference sequence). The length of the CDR3 is 11 residues. The CDR3 protein is CSARGPTGLSF. As DNA, the CDR3 is TGCAGTGCTAGAGGACCGACAGGGTTGTCCTTC.

V usage is TRBV5-6 and J usage is TRBJ2-5; 11 bases map to TRBD2. In germline, CDR1 is SGHDT, CDR2 YYEEEE. This CDR3 region has 15 residues. The V gene end was trimmed by 2 bases and the J gene end by 5 bases; junction bases not matched to a gene: 5. CDR3 sequence reads: CASSFSGGAGETQYF. The CDR3 nucleotides read TGTGCCAGCAGCTTTAGCGGGGGGGCCGGGGAGACCCAGTACTTC.

V and J are TRBV28 and TRBJ2-3, with D maybe TRBD2 (6 bases). Germline lookup yields CDR1 MDHEN and CDR2 SYDVKM. This CDR3 is 13 amino acids long. The germline V and J ends were trimmed by 10 bases and 0 bases, with 11 bases remaining between them. The CDR3 is CATRSGSTDTQYF. The CDR3 nucleotides read TGTGCCACGCGAAGCGGGAGCACAGATACGCAGTATTTT.

A single count supports this clonotype. This chain uses TRBV7-9 with TRBJ1-2; D possibly corresponds to TRBD1 (6 bases). Per the germline V gene, CDR1 is SEHNR and CDR2 is FQNEAQ (reference sequence). The length of the CDR3 is 14 residues. Between the trimmed V and J ends, which lost 8 bases and 0 bases, there was a span of 13 bases. CDR3 sequence (DNA): TGTGCCAGCCAAGGACAGATAGCTAACTATGGCTACACCTTC. Protein: CASQGQIANYGYTF.

This chain connects TRBV5-1 to TRBJ1-1; D gene ambiguous. The germline gives CDR1 SGHRS, CDR2 YFSETQ. The V end lost 4 bases, the J end lost 4 bases, and 8 bases lay between the germline ends. The CDR3 covers 12 residues. The CDR3 DNA reads as TGCGCCAGCAGCCCGCTGGGCACTGAAGCTTTCTTT. This encodes CASSPLGTEAFF.

The rearrangement uses TRBV6-5 and TRBJ2-5; D may correspond to TRBD1 or TRBD2 (7 bases each). The length of the CDR3 is 14 residues. Per germline, CDR1 MNHEY and CDR2 SVGAGI. Trimming removed 6 bases from V and 4 bases from J, with 15 bases in between. CDR3 protein: CASSQGGGGETQYF. CDR3 DNA sequence: TGTGCCAGCAGCCAGGGGGGGGGTGGAGAGACCCAGTACTTC.

The chain joins TRBV12-3 or TRBV12-4 to TRBJ1-1, with TRBD1 matching 10 bases. Germline trimming cut 6 bases from V and 8 bases from J; bases unmatched to any gene: 9. The CDR3 consists of 14 residues. The CDR3 protein is CASRPRTGGVEAFF. In nucleotides, the CDR3 is TGTGCCAGCAGACCCCGGACAGGGGGAGTAGAAGCTTTCTTT.

The V call is TRBV6-1, the J call TRBJ1-1; D gene unclear. Trimming pared 5 bases from V and 0 bases from J, leaving 10 bases between. Germline CDR1 and CDR2: MNHNS and SASEGT. The CDR3 length is 14 residues. The DNA for the CDR3 is TGTGCCAGCAGTCTGGAGAGCATGAACACTGAAGCTTTCTTT. It specifies CASSLESMNTEAFF.

This chain connects TRBV5-6 to TRBJ1-1; D unclear. Between the trimmed V and J ends, which lost 6 bases and 2 bases, there was a span of 11 bases. The CDR3 length is 13 residues. Looked up from germline, CDR1 is SGHDT and CDR2 is YYEEEE. CDR3 nucleotides: TGTGCCAGCATCCGACAACTAAACACTGAAGCTTTCTTT. Amino acids: CASIRQLNTEAFF.

Comment on this clonotype: Possible read error: a much larger clone is one base away. The chain links TRBV29-1 to TRBJ1-1; TRBD1 might be the D (5 bases). Germline V gene data show CDR1 as SQVTM and CDR2 as ANQGSEA. This CDR3 is built from 15 residues. In DNA, the CDR3 is TGCAGCGTTGAAAGCCTGACAGCGGTGAACACTGAAACTTTCTTT. Protein sequence: CSVESLTAVNTETFF.

This clonotype came up a few times. The chain has TRBV29-1 and TRBJ2-2; the D is unclear. V shed 0 bases and J shed 5 bases, with 10 bases lying between them. This CDR3 spans 14 amino acids. In germline, CDR1 is SQVTM, CDR2 ANQGSEA. For the CDR3, the DNA is TGCAGCGTTGAAGATGAAGTGTGGACCGGGGAGCTGTTTTTT. This encodes CSVEDEVWTGELFF.

This clonotype showed up just a few times. V is TRBV5-1 and J is TRBJ2-3; 8 nucleotides match TRBD1. The CDR3 is made up of 15 amino acids. With 4 bases clipped from V and 2 bases from J, the junction kept 6 bases outside the gene matches. CDR1 and CDR2 (germline): SGHRS, YFSETQ. The CDR3 region has the DNA TGCGCCAGCAGCCCCTGGGACAGGAACACAGATACGCAGTATTTT. It translates to CASSPWDRNTDTQYF.

The rearrangement joins TRBV4-1 to TRBJ2-7; unclear D gene. This CDR3 spans 13 amino acids. Trimming stripped 3 bases from V and 2 bases from J, with 8 bases between. Germline V gives CDR1 MGHRA, CDR2 YSYEKL. CDR3 sequence reads: CASSQHVAYEQYF. DNA for the CDR3: TGCGCCAGCAGCCAGCACGTAGCCTACGAGCAGTACTTC.

The V call is TRBV27, the J call TRBJ2-5; D tentatively fits TRBD1 or TRBD2 (5 bases each). Germline CDR1 MNHEY, CDR2 SMNVEV (reference sequence). The CDR3 runs to 14 residues. The V gene lost 6 bases and the J gene lost 2 bases, with 13 bases spanning the gap. For the CDR3, the DNA is TGTGCCAGCAGGACCGGGACGGAACAAGAGACCCAGTACTTC. The encoded protein is CASRTGTEQETQYF.

This clonotype was seen a few times. The chain recombines TRBV4-1 with TRBJ2-1; D is ambiguous. Per the germline V gene, CDR1 is MGHRA and CDR2 is YSYEKL. V was shortened by 0 bases and J by 5 bases, with 8 bases between the two germline ends. The CDR3 is 14 amino acids. The DNA of the CDR3 is TGCGCCAGCAGCCAAGATCAGACCGACAATGAGCAGTTCTTC. Protein: CASSQDQTDNEQFF.

The V call is TRBV7-6, the J call TRBJ2-1; D is perhaps TRBD1 or TRBD2 (6 bases each). Germline V gives CDR1 SGHVS, CDR2 FNYEAQ. V gave up 5 bases and J gave up 0 bases, with 14 bases separating them. This CDR3 has 16 residues. DNA of the CDR3: TGTGCCAGCAGCGTAAGAGGGGGGTTCTCCTACAATGAGCAGTTCTTC. Protein: CASSVRGGFSYNEQFF.

The genes are TRBV4-1 and TRBJ2-5, with a possible D match to TRBD1 (5 bases). This CDR3 spans 14 amino acids. CDR1 is MGHRA, CDR2 YSYEKL, per germline. Trimming cost V 1 base and J 5 bases, with 11 bases left between them. The CDR3 sequence: CASSQGTYSETQYF. As DNA, the CDR3 is TGCGCCAGCAGCCAAGGGACATACTCGGAGACCCAGTACTTC.

The sample holds a few counts of this clonotype. One junction end does not reproduce the germline sequence, and a read error may be involved. This chain connects TRBV7-6 to TRBJ2-1, with 14 bases lining up with TRBD2. The CDR3 runs to 18 residues. CDR1 is SGHVS and CDR2 is FNYEAQ in the germline V gene. Written as DNA, the CDR3 is TGTGCCAGCGGCTTACCCCCGCTCGGGACTAGCGGGGGACATGAGCAGTTCTTC. Protein sequence: CASGLPPLGTSGGHEQFF.

The V gene is TRBV18, the J gene TRBJ1-2; D not resolved. CDR1 is KGHSH, CDR2 LQKENI, per germline. The V end lost 0 bases, the J end lost 8 bases, and 7 bases lay between the germline ends. The CDR3 extends over 12 amino acids. The CDR3 loop reads CASSPPYEGYTF. For the CDR3, the DNA is TGTGCCAGCTCACCACCGTATGAGGGCTACACCTTC.

This rearrangement joins TRBV6-1 to TRBJ2-1; D tentatively fits TRBD1 or TRBD2 (5 bases each). The germline CDR1 and CDR2 sequences are MNHNS and SASEGT. Deletions cut 2 bases from V and 10 bases from J, with 21 bases between. The CDR3 loop spans 16 amino acids. CDR3 nucleotide sequence: TGTGCCAGCAGTGAACCACCCGGGGCTGCTGGGTTAGAGCAGTTCTTC. Protein sequence: CASSEPPGAAGLEQFF.

The chain is built from TRBV7-9 and TRBJ2-3; 14 bases agree with TRBD2. The junction had 3 bases not matched to a gene; V was cut back by 1 base and J by 3 bases. The CDR3 has 17 residues. Germline loops: CDR1 SEHNR, CDR2 FQNEAQ (reference sequence). CDR3 sequence (DNA): TGTGCCAGCAGCTTAGGGGGACTAGCGGGGGTGACAGATACGCAGTATTTT. Translating it yields CASSLGGLAGVTDTQYF.

Only a few counts were recorded for this clonotype. The chain is built from TRBV20-1 and TRBJ2-1; 14 bases are a match to TRBD2. V dropped 3 bases and J dropped 5; count of bases not matched to a gene: 12. Germline V lookup: CDR1 DFQATT, CDR2 SNEGSKA (reference sequence). The CDR3 totals 18 residues. The chain's CDR3 is CSARGSGTSGSFDNEQFF. The CDR3 nucleotides are TGCAGTGCTAGGGGGAGCGGGACTAGCGGGAGTTTTGACAATGAGCAGTTCTTC.